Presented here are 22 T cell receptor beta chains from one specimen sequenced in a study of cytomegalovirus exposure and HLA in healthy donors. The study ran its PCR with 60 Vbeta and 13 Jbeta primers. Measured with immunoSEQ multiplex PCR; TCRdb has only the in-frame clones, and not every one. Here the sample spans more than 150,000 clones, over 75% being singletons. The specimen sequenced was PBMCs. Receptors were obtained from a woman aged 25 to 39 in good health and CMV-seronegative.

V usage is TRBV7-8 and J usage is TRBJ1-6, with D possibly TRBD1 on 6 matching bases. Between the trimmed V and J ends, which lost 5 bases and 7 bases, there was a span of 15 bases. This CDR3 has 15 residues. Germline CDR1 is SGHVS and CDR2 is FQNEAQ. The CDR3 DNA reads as TGTGCCAGCAGCCCGGGGGGCGCCCGGAATTCACCCCTCCACTTT. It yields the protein CASSPGGARNSPLHF.

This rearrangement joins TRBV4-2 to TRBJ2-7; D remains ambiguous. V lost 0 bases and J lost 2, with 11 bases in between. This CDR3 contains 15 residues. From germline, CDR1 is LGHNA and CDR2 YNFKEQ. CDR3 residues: CASSQESLLPYEQYF. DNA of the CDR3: TGTGCCAGCAGCCAAGAGAGTTTACTTCCCTACGAGCAGTACTTC.

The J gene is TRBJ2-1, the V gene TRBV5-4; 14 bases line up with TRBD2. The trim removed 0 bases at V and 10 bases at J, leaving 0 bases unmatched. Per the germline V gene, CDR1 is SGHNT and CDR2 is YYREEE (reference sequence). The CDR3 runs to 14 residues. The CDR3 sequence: CASSLGLAGGEQFF. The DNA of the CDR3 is TGTGCCAGCAGCTTGGGACTAGCGGGGGGGGAGCAGTTCTTC.

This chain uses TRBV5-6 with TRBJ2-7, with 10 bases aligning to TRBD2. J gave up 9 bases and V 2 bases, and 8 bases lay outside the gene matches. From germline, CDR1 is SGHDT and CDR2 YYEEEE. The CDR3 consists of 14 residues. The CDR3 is CASSFGLAGALQYF. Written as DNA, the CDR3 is TGTGCCAGCAGCTTCGGGCTAGCGGGGGCTCTGCAGTACTTC.

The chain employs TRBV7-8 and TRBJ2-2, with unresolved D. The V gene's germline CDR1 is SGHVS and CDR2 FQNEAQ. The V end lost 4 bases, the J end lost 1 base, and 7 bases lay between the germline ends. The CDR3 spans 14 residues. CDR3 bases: TGTGCCAGCAGCTATCAGGTGAACACCGGGGAGCTGTTTTTT. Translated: CASSYQVNTGELFF. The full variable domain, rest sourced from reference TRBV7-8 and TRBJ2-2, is GAGVSQSPRYKVAKRGQDVALRCDPISGHVSLFWYQQALGQGPEFLTYFQNEAQLDKSGLPSDRFFAERPEGSVSTLKIQRTQQEDSAVYLCASSYQVNTGELFFGEGSRLTVL.

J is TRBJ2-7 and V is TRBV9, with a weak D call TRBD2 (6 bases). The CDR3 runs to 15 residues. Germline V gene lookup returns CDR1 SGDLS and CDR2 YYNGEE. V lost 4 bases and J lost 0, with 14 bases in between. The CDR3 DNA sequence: TGTGCCAGCAGCCCCGGTGGGGGGAGCTCCTACGAGCAGTACTTC. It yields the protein CASSPGGGSSYEQYF.

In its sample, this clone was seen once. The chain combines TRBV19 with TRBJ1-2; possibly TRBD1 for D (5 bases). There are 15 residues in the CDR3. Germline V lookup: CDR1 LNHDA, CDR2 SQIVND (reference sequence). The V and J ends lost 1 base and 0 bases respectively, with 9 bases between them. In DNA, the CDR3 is TGTGCCAGTAGTATAGGACGGACATCTAACTATGGCTACACCTTC. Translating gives CASSIGRTSNYGYTF. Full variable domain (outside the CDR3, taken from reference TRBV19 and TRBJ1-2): DGGITQSPKYLFRKEGQNVTLSCEQNLNHDAMYWYRQDPGQGLRLIYYSQIVNDFQKGDIAEGYSVSREKKESFPLTVTSAQKNPTAFYLCASSIGRTSNYGYTFGSGTRLTVV.

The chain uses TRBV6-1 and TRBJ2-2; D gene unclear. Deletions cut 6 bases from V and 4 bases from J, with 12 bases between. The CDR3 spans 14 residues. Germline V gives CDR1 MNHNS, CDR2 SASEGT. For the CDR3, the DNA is TGTGCCAGCAGGAATCTAGTCGGCACCGGGGAGCTGTTTTTT. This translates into CASRNLVGTGELFF.

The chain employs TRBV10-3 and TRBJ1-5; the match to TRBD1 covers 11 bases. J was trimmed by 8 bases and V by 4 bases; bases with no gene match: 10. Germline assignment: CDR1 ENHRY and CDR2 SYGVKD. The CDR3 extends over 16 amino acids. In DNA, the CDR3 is TGTGCCATCAGTGGGGGGTGGACAGGGGGCACAAAGCCCCAGCATTTT. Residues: CAISGGWTGGTKPQHF.

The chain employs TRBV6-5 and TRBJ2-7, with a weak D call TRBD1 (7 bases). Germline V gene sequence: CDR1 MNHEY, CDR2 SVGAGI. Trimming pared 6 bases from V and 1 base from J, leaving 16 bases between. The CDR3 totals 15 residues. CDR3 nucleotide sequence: TGTGCCAGCAGGGCGCGGGACAGTGAATCCTACGAGCAGTACTTC. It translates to CASRARDSESYEQYF.

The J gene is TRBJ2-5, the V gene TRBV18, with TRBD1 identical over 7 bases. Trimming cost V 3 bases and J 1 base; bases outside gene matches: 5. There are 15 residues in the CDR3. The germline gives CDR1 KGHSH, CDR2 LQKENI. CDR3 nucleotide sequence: TGTGCCAGCTCACCTCCAGACAGGGTCCAAGAGACCCAGTACTTC. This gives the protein CASSPPDRVQETQYF.

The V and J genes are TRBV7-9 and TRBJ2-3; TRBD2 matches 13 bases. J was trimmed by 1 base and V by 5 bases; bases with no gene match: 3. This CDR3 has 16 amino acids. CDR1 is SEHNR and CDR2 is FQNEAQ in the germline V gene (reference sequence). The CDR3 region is CASSLGLAGGTDTQYF. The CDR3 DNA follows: TGTGCCAGCAGCCTCGGACTAGCGGGGGGCACAGATACGCAGTATTTT. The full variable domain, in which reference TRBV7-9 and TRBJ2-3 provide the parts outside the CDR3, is DTGVSQNPRHKITKRGQNVTFRCDPISEHNRLYWYRQTLGQGPEFLTYFQNEAQLEKSRLLSDRFSAERPKGSFSTLEIQRTEQGDSAMYLCASSLGLAGGTDTQYFGPGTRLTVL.

CDR3 protein: CASRRQADSSYEQYF. In DNA form, the CDR3 reads TGTGCCAGCAGAAGACAGGCGGACAGCTCCTACGAGCAGTACTTC. V usage is TRBV2 and J usage is TRBJ2-7; a weak D match, TRBD1 (6 bases). V lost 6 bases and J lost 0, with 15 bases in between. In germline, CDR1 is SNHLY, CDR2 FYNNEI. This CDR3 is 15 amino acids long.

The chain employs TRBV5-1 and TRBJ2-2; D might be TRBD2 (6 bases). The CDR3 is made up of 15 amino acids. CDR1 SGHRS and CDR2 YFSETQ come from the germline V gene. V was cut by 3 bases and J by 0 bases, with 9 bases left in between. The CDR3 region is CASSSGLSNTGELFF. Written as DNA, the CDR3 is TGCGCCAGCAGCTCCGGACTATCGAACACCGGGGAGCTGTTTTTT.

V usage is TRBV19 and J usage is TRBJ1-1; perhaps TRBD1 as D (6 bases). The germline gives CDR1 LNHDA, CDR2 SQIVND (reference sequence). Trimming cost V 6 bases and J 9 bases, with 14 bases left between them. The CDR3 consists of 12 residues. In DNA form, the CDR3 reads TGTGCCAGTAGCTTTATACAGGGTCAAGCTTTCTTT. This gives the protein CASSFIQGQAFF.

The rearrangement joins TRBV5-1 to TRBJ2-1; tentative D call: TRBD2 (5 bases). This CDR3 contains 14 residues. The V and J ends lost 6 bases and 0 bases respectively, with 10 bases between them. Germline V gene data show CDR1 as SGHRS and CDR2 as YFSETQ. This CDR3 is CASNGEPSYNEQFF. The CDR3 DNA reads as TGCGCCAGCAACGGGGAGCCCTCCTACAATGAGCAGTTCTTC.

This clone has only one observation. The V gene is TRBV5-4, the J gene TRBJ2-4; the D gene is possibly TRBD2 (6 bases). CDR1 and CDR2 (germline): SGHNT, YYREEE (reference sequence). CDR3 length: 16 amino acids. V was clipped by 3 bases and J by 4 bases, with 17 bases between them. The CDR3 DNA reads TGTGCCAGCAGCTCTGGTCGCGGGGACCGTAAAAACATTCAGTACTTC. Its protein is CASSSGRGDRKNIQYF.

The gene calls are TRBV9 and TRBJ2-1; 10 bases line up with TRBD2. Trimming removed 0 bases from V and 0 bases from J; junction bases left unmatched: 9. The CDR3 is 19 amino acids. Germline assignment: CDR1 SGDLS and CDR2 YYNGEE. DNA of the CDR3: TGTGCCAGCAGCGTAGGAAGCCCTAGCGGGGGACTCTCCTACAATGAGCAGTTCTTC. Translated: CASSVGSPSGGLSYNEQFF.

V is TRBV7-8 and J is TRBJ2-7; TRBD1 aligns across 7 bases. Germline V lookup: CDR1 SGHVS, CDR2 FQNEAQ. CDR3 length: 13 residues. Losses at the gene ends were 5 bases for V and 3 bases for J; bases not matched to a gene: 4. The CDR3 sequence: CASSKGTDYEQYF. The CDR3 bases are TGTGCCAGCAGCAAAGGGACAGACTACGAGCAGTACTTC.

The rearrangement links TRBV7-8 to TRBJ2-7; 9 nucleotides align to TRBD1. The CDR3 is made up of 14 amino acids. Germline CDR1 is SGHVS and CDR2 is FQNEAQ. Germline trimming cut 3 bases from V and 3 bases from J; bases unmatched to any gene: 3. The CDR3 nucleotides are TGTGCCAGCAGCTTTCGGGACAGGGACTACGAGCAGTACTTC. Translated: CASSFRDRDYEQYF.

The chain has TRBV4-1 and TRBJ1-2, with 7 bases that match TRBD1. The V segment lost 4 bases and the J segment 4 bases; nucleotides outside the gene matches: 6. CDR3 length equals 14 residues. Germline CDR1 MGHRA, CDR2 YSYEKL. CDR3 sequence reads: CASSLAGGTYGYTF. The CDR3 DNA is TGCGCCAGCAGCCTCGCAGGGGGGACCTATGGCTACACCTTC.

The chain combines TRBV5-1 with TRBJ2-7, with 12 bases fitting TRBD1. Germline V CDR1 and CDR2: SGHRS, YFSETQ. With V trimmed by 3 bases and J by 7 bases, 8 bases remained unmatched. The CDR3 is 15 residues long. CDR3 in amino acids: CASSWGTGGEDEQYF. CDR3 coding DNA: TGCGCCAGCAGCTGGGGGACAGGGGGCGAGGATGAGCAGTACTTC.